This T cell receptor (beta chain) was sequenced during a study of CD8 T cells in Susac syndrome. CDR1 is GTSNPN and CDR2 is SVGIG in the germline V gene (reference sequence). The CDR3 contains 14 residues. The V segment lost 1 base and the J segment 9 bases; nucleotides outside the gene matches: 11. With random hexamers, roughly 0.45 to 1 ug RNA was reverse transcribed. TCRdb itself ran the immunoSEQ multiplex PCR reads through MiXCR, one entry per CDR3 protein. The data hold about 160,000 distinct CDR3 sequences, with less than 95% observed a single time. Material for sequencing was CD4+ T cells from PBMCs. This TCR was recovered from a human donor with multiple sclerosis. V usage is TRBV30 and J usage is TRBJ1-2; 7 nucleotides align to TRBD1. The CDR3 DNA is TGTGCCTGGAGTGAGATCGTACAGGGGATACGCTACACCTTC. Protein sequence: CAWSEIVQGIRYTF.